This T cell receptor (beta chain) comes out of a study of blood T cell repertoires in COVID-19. Study-wide background: Sites across the United States, Italy and Spain contributed samples from acute and convalescent COVID-19. From T cells, B-cell-depleted T cells, or PBMCs came the material, which was cDNA or gDNA.

Original processing methods: Estimates of nucleated cell counts were drawn from the amplification of reference gene primers. Method: immunoSEQ multiplex PCR; TCRdb's copy keeps in-frame clones and lacks some. The DNA was the basis for D and trimming; V, J and clone size are from that table. The table shows roughly 110,000 clones, with 81% occurring only once. The length of the CDR3 is 20 residues. V gave up 2 bases and J gave up 0 bases; unmatched junction bases: 14. Germline V CDR1 and CDR2: GTSNPN, SVGIG (reference sequence). Sequenced material: peripheral blood. The chain is built from TRBV30 and TRBJ2-7; 15 nucleotides match TRBD2. The clonotype was recovered from a human donor in a cohort sampled during active COVID-19. The CDR3 region is CAWSRNPGTSGRSFSYEQYF. CDR3 DNA sequence: TGTGCCTGGAGTCGCAATCCTGGGACTAGCGGGAGGTCTTTCTCCTACGAGCAGTACTTC.